The 13 T cell receptor beta chains below were found in one sample sequenced in a study of T cells in Graves' hyperthyroidism and ophthalmopathy. The TCR beta CDR3 regions underwent amplification using RNA transcripts as the source. TCR CDR3 underwent first-round RT-PCR with the HTBI primer set. TCRdb itself ran the multiplex PCR reads through MiXCR, one entry per CDR3 protein. Of roughly 30,000 distinct CDR3 sequences listed, around 40% are singletons. Specimen: blood. The receptors shown here come from a young woman with Graves' hyperthyroidism.

Turning to this clonotype: The conserved closing phenylalanine or tryptophan is absent in this CDR3, likely reflecting a read error. This rearrangement joins TRBV18 to TRBJ2-7; weak D call: TRBD1 (5 bases). Per the germline V gene, CDR1 is KGHSH and CDR2 is LQKENI. This CDR3 has 15 amino acids. The germline V and J ends were trimmed by 5 bases and 2 bases, with 16 bases remaining between them. The CDR3 bases are TGTGCCAGCTCAGATTGGTCAGGGAAAACCTACGAGCAGTACTCC. Its translation is CASSDWSGKTYEQYS.

This chain connects TRBV7-3 to TRBJ2-7; TRBD2 matches at 9 bases. Trimming at V came to 4 bases and at J to 2 bases, leaving 6 bases not matched to a gene. The CDR3 loop spans 15 amino acids. Germline loops: CDR1 SGHTA, CDR2 FQGTGA. Here the CDR3 DNA reads TGTGCCAGCAGCTCGTCGACTAGCGGAGCCTACGAGCAGTACTTC. Residues: CASSSSTSGAYEQYF.

This clonotype has at least ten counts. The chain uses TRBV7-8 and TRBJ1-4, with D uncertain. Germline loops: CDR1 SGHVS, CDR2 FQNEAQ. CDR3 length equals 15 residues. Trimming shortened V by 1 base and J by 8 bases, and 14 bases separated the two germline ends. The chain's CDR3 is CASSLVETDSEKLFF. DNA of the CDR3: TGTGCCAGCAGCTTAGTGGAGACGGACTCGGAAAAACTGTTTTTT.

A few counts support this clonotype. The genes are TRBV15 and TRBJ1-2, with D uncertain. Germline CDR1 is LNHNV and CDR2 is YYDKDF (reference sequence). Between the trimmed V and J ends, which lost 0 bases and 6 bases, there was a span of 11 bases. There are 14 residues in the CDR3. The chain's CDR3 is CATSRDGVGNGYTF. The CDR3 DNA reads TGTGCCACCAGCAGAGACGGTGTTGGGAATGGCTACACCTTC.

On this clonotype: Possible read error: a much larger clone is one base away. DNA for the CDR3: TGTGCCATCAGTTCCGGGACTCGACGGAACATTCAGTACTTC. Protein: CAISSGTRRNIQYF. This rearrangement joins TRBV10-3 to TRBJ2-4, with D tentatively TRBD2 (6 bases). V was cut by 5 bases and J by 7 bases, with 15 bases left in between. Germline CDR1 reads ENHRY; CDR2 reads SYGVKD. The CDR3 sequence is 14 residues long.

This clonotype is medium-sized. This chain links TRBV5-1 with TRBJ2-7; 9 positions match TRBD1. V lost 1 base to trimming and J lost 1 base; unmatched junction nucleotides: 12. This CDR3 has 18 amino acids. Germline assignment: CDR1 SGHRS and CDR2 YFSETQ. The CDR3 DNA reads as TGCGCCAGCAGCTTGACCCCTCCTACAGGGGGCAGTTCCTACGAGCAGTACTTC. It translates to CASSLTPPTGGSSYEQYF.

In the case of this clonotype: Sequence at one end of the junction differs from germline and may be a read error. The V and J genes are TRBV20-1 and TRBJ2-7, with 14 bases that match TRBD2. The CDR3 has 13 amino acids. The germline V gene encodes CDR1 DFQATT and CDR2 SNEGSKA (reference sequence). The CDR3 DNA follows: TGCAGTGCTAGATCCGGGACTAGCGGGAGAAGGAACTTC. It specifies CSARSGTSGRRNF.

Judged by abundance, this clonotype is medium-sized. The chain employs TRBV29-1 and TRBJ2-7; possibly TRBD1 for D (8 bases). V was cut by 5 bases and J by 4 bases, with 15 bases left in between. The CDR3 has 13 amino acids. Germline CDR1 is SQVTM and CDR2 is ANQGSEA. The CDR3 nucleotides read TGCAGCGTTACAGGGGGGGCTACTTACGAGCAGTACTTC. This codes for CSVTGGATYEQYF.

The chain has TRBV6-5 and TRBJ1-2, with D perhaps matching TRBD1 (5 bases). V was trimmed by 5 bases and J by 7 bases, leaving 8 bases between them. From germline, CDR1 is MNHEY and CDR2 SVGAGI. This CDR3 region has 11 residues. For the CDR3, the DNA is TGTGCCAGCAGTAACACAGGTGGCTACACCTTC. It encodes CASSNTGGYTF.

Many counts were recorded for this clonotype. This chain connects TRBV5-1 to TRBJ1-6, with a weak D call TRBD1 (5 bases). Deletions cut 4 bases from V and 11 bases from J, with 22 bases between. This CDR3 contains 16 residues. Looked up from germline, CDR1 is SGHRS and CDR2 is YFSETQ. CDR3 amino acids: CASSPMDGVIGAPLHF. The CDR3 bases are TGCGCCAGCAGCCCCATGGACGGAGTGATAGGGGCACCCCTCCACTTT.

The rearrangement uses TRBV9 and TRBJ2-2; 7 bases fit TRBD1. Germline loops: CDR1 SGDLS, CDR2 YYNGEE. V dropped 3 bases and J dropped 5; count of bases not matched to a gene: 4. The CDR3 is 14 amino acids. CDR3 sequence reads: CASSEGGWTGELFF. CDR3 DNA sequence: TGTGCCAGCAGCGAAGGGGGCTGGACCGGGGAGCTGTTTTTT.

On this clonotype: One end of the junction does not line up with germline, which may come from a read error. The chain recombines TRBV12-3 or TRBV12-4 with TRBJ2-7; no clear D gene. The CDR3 is made up of 13 amino acids. The CDR3 region is CASSLDIHYGQYF. CDR3 DNA: TGTGCCAGCAGTTTAGACATTCACTACGGGCAGTACTTC.

On this clonotype: Mismatch with germline at one junction end may stem from a read error. The gene calls are TRBV6-1 and TRBJ1-4; D possibly corresponds to TRBD1 (5 bases). CDR3 length: 13 residues. Germline CDR1 MNHNS, CDR2 SASEGT. This CDR3 reads CACSGQGGEKLFF. The CDR3 nucleotides are TGTGCCTGCAGTGGGCAGGGTGGCGAAAAACTGTTTTTT.